The subject of this entry is one T cell receptor beta chain. This entry comes from a study of blood T cell repertoires in COVID-19. On the study more broadly: The study drew acute and convalescent COVID-19 samples from the United States, Italy and Spain. PBMCs, B-cell-depleted T cells, or T cells were the source of the cDNA or gDNA that made up the material.

Per germline, CDR1 SGHKS and CDR2 YYEKEE (reference sequence). V was trimmed by 4 bases and J by 3 bases, leaving 7 bases between them. This CDR3 comprises 12 residues. Original methodology: Scientists estimated how many nucleated cells there were by amplifying reference gene primers. The data were produced by immunoSEQ multiplex PCR, yet TCRdb's version contains in-frame clones alone and is incomplete. D and trimming come from the DNA, and the V and J calls and clone size come from that table. The sample contains hundreds of thousands of clones, approximately 82% of which appear only once. Source material: peripheral blood. The chain carries TRBV5-5 and TRBJ1-1; D remains ambiguous. This clonotype was obtained from a woman aged 70-85 years with active or convalescent COVID-19. CDR3 DNA: TGTGCCAGCAGCCGCATAGACACTGAAGCTTTCTTT. As protein: CASSRIDTEAFF. Variable domain in full (rest from reference TRBV5-5 and TRBJ1-1): DAGVTQSPTHLIKTRGQQVTLRCSPISGHKSVSWYQQVLGQGPQFIFQYYEKEERGRGNFPDRFSARQFPNYSSELNVNALLLGDSALYLCASSRIDTEAFFGQGTRLTVV.